Sequencing of this T cell receptor beta chain was carried out in a study of shared clonotypes between healthy human individuals (dated by TCRdb to between 2020 and 2021). Regarding the complete study: The cohort comprised a couple of women and three men aged 18 to 49 years. For each donor, CD4 naive and CD4 memory were each given three plates, CD8 naive was given two plates, and CD8 memory was given one plate. Per donor, leukapheresis produced somewhere between about 0.94 and 9 billion PBMCs. Libraries were prepared and TCR repertoires were sequenced by different laboratories using diverse techniques, in order to increase sequencing depth and limit assay-specific biases. Blood TCR repertoires of five healthy adults were deeply sequenced to estimate repertoire size and the extent of clonotype sharing between individuals. The paper as a whole reports these results and caveats: Even with the large sequencing depth, rarefaction of the sorted-subset datasets indicated that sequencing was incomplete. Naive subsets generally had larger estimated clonotype richness than memory subsets did. Based on pairwise subsampling, the degree of clonotype sharing among donors was expected to be affected by sequencing depth. Sampling was restricted to blood, and TCR repertoires in tissue are likely to differ from TCR repertoires in blood. Because the study included a small number of donors, the genetic and exposure-history diversity represented was limited. Compared with non-shared clonotypes, the clonotypes found in all four sorted-subset donors had higher generation probabilities. Sharing across a handful of donors was observed for approximately 5% of naive CD4, over 3% of naive CD8, over 2% of memory CD4, and about 0.4% of memory CD8 clonotypes.

In this sample, this clone turned up once. The specificity of this receptor is unknown. Per-base quality was not reported, and no clone a single base away is much larger than it. The same CDR3 also results from other DNA sequences found in this sample. The CDR3, from cysteine to phenylalanine, totals 13 residues. The entry retains the CDR3 DNA only, 39 bases that are in frame from base 1. The germline V gene supplies CDR1 SGHDT and CDR2 YYEEEE. V is reduced by 0 bases and J by 3 bases, leaving a spacing of 3 bases between them. Using the deep immunoSEQ assay, multiplex PCR amplified TCR CDR3 regions from genomic DNA. Extracted genomic DNA from each cell subset was spread evenly across all wells of several immunoSEQ 96-well plates, with each plate serving as a replicate. For sorted subsets, each replicate PCR was loaded with 200 ng genomic DNA, equivalent to 25,000 to 35,000 T cell genomes. The purified libraries were quantified using a Qubit 3.0 fluorometer, sized with a Bioanalyzer 2100, and then quantified again using the KAPA Library Quantification kit. Every immunoSEQ 96-well plate was sequenced on a dedicated single-read 150-cycle Illumina NextSeq 550 flow cell. In the paper's pipeline: Because the immunoSEQ output included only junctional sequences and no quality scores, the filtering could not be the same as the filtering used for full-length reads. Sequences were annotated with PyIR, a Python wrapper for IgBLAST v1.9, using IMGT germline references to assign V/J genes and CDR3. Reads with weak V/J assignments (E-value above 1e-6), missing CDR3, stop codons, out-of-frame junctions, or ambiguous translated residues were removed. V3J clonotypes were defined by identical inferred V gene, J gene, and CDR3 amino acid sequence. Percentage overlap between repertoires was calculated by dividing the number of shared unique clonotypes by the size of the smaller repertoire. RTK rarefaction, the Chao1 estimator, and Recon v2.1 estimates of unobserved clonotypes were used to assess repertoire richness. Generation probabilities for all TCRbeta clonotypes obtained by the gDNA method from four donors were computed using OLGA. Here the immuneACCESS table is served through TCRdb, limited to in-frame sequences with V and J called. Missing clones are a known gap in these copies; in checked studies unresolved V genes cover under half, and the rest lacks a known reason. V and J calls and clone size are given by that table; D and trimming were obtained from the DNA. The sample has some 1,900,000 clones on record, over 85% of them singletons. The ten top clones hold 1.2% of the sample.

CD8 naive samples consisted of CD45RO-negative cells that were positively selected for CCR7, yielding a CD45RA+CCR7+ population without TemRA cells. The donors were healthy, HIV-negative adults who had no recently reported acute infections or vaccinations. Only Caucasian adults living in Nashville, Tennessee, USA were represented among the donors. After blood collection by leukapheresis, PBMCs were isolated using Ficoll-Histopaque density gradient centrifugation and then cryopreserved in the vapor phase of liquid nitrogen. Analytical flow cytometry was used to check the purity and quantity of every magnetically sorted T cell population. From each sorted fraction, genomic DNA was isolated and quantified by UV absorbance on a Nanodrop 2000c.

Sequenced input: naive CD8+ T cells sorted from blood. This sample's cell subset or site label indicates: CD45RA+CCR7+. This receptor was taken from a man aged 18 to 35 in good health. The chain is encoded by TRBV5-6 joined to TRBJ2-2; no D segment can be confidently identified. The CDR3: CASSLGDTGELFF. The sequence in DNA is TGTGCCAGCAGCTTGGGAGACACCGGGGAGCTGTTTTTT.